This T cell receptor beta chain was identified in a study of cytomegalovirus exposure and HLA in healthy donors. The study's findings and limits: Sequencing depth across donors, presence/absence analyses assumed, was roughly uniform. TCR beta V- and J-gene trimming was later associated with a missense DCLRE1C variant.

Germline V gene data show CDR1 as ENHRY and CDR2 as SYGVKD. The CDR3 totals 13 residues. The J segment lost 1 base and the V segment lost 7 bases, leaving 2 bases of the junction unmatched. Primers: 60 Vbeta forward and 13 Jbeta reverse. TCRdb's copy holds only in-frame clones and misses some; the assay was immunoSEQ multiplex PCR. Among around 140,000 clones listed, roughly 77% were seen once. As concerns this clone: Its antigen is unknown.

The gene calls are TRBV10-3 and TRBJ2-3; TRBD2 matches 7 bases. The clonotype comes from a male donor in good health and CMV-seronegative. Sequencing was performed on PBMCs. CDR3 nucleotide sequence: TGTGCCATCACGCTAGCGGGCACAGATACGCAGTATTTT. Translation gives CAITLAGTDTQYF.